The T cell receptor (beta chain) described here comes from a study of T cell clonotyping in hematopoietic cell transplantation. As for this clone: Its target is unknown.

Study-level results: Recipient TCR diversity dropped after transplant; expanded clonotypes rose from day 30 to 180.

V was pared by 2 bases and J by 8 bases, with 18 bases between. Germline CDR1 SQVTM, CDR2 ANQGSEA. The CDR3 is 14 amino acids. Clones were read by immunoSEQ multiplex PCR, and TCRdb kept only the in-frame ones, dropping some. The sample has about 11,000 clones; 89% are singletons. The sequenced sample was PBMCs, obtained 100 days after allogeneic stem cell transplant. The gene calls are TRBV29-1 and TRBJ1-2; D ambiguous. The clonotype comes from a female patient between 55 and 75 years old who had an allogeneic stem cell transplant from an unrelated donor, so the T cells may come from the graft donor. Some clones in this sample may be carry-over from other donors' samples. The CDR3, as DNA: TGCAGCGTTGAATTAGACCCCTCTCTCGGGGGCTACACCTTC. It encodes CSVELDPSLGGYTF.